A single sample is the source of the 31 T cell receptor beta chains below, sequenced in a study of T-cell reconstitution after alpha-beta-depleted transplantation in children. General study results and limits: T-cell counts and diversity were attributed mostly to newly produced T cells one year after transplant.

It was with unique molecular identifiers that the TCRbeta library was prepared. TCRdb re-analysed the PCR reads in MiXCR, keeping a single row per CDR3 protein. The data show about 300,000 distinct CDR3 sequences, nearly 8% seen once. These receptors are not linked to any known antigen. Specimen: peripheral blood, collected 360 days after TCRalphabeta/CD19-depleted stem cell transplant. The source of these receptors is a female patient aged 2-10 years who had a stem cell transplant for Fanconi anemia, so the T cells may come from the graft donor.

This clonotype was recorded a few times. As DNA, the CDR3 is TGTGCCAGCAGCCACGGGACAGGGGCTGCCTACGAGCAGTACTTC. Its translation: CASSHGTGAAYEQYF. This rearrangement joins TRBV4-2 to TRBJ2-7; 10 nucleotides agree with TRBD1. The ends lost 3 bases at V and 2 bases at J; junction bases unmatched: 4. CDR1 is LGHNA, CDR2 YNFKEQ, per germline. CDR3 size: 15 residues.

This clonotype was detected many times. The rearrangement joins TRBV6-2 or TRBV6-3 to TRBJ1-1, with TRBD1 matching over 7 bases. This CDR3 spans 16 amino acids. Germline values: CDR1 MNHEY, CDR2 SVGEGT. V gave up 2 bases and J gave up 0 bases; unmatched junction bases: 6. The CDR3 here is CASSYGDRLLNTEAFF. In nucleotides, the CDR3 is TGTGCCAGCAGTTACGGGGACAGACTATTGAACACTGAAGCTTTCTTT.

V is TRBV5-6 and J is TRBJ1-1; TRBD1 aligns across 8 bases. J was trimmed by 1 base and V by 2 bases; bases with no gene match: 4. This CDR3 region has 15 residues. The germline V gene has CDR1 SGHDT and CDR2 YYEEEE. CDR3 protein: CASSLHRGSNTEAFF. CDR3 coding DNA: TGTGCCAGCAGCTTACACAGGGGGTCGAACACTGAAGCTTTCTTT.

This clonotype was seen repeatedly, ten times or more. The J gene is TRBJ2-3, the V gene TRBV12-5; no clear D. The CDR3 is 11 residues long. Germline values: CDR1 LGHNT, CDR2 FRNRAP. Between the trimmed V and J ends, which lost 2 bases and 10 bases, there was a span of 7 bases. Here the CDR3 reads CASGLLGPQYF. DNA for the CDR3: TGTGCTAGTGGTTTGTTAGGTCCGCAGTATTTT.

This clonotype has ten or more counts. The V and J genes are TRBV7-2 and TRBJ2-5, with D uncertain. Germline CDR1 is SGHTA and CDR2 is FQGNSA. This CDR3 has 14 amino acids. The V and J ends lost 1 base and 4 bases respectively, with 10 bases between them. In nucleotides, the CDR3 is TGTGCCAGCAGCTTAGGTTCAGGCTTAGAGACCCAGTACTTC. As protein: CASSLGSGLETQYF.

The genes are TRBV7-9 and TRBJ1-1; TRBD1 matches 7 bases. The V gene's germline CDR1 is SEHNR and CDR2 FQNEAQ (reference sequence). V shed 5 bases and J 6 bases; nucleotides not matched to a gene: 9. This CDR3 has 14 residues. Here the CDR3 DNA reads TGTGCCAGCAGCCACCCCCGAACAGGGGCTGAAGCTTTCTTT. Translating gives CASSHPRTGAEAFF.

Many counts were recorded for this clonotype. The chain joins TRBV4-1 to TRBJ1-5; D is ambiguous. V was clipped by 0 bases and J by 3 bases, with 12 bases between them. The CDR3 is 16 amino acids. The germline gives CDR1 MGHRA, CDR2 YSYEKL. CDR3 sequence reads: CASSQDPWQYNQPQHF. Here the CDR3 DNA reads TGCGCCAGCAGCCAAGACCCATGGCAGTACAATCAGCCCCAGCATTTT.

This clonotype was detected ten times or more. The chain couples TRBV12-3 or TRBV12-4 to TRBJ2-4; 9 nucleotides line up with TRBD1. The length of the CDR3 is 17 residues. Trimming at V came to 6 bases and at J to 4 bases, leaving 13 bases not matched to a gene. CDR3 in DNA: TGTGCCAGCAGCAACTTAGGACAGGGGCCTACTAAAAACATTCAGTACTTC. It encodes CASSNLGQGPTKNIQYF.

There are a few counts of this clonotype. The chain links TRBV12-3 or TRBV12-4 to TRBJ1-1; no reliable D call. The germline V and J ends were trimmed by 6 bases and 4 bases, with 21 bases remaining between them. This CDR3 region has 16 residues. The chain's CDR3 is CASRSGLGGGFTEAFF. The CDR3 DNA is TGTGCCAGCAGGTCCGGCCTCGGAGGTGGGTTCACTGAAGCTTTCTTT.

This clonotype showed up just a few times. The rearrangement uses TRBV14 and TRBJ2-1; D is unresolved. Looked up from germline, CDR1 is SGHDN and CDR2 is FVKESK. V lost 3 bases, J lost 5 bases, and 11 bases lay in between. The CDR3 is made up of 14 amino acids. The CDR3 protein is CASSHRLTNNEQFF. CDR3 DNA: TGTGCCAGCAGCCACAGACTCACAAACAATGAGCAGTTCTTC.

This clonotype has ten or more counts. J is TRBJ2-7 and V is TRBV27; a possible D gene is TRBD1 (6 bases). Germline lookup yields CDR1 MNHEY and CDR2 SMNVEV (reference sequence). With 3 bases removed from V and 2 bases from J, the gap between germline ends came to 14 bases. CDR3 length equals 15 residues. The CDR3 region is CASSLLTGITYEQYF. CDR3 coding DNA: TGTGCCAGCAGTTTGTTAACAGGGATCACCTACGAGCAGTACTTC.

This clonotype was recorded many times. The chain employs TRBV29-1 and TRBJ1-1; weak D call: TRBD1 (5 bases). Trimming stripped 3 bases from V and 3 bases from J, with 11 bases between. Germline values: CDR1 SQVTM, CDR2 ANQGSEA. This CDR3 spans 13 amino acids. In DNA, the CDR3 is TGCAGCGTTGACAGGGTTCAGTACACTGAAGCTTTCTTT. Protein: CSVDRVQYTEAFF.

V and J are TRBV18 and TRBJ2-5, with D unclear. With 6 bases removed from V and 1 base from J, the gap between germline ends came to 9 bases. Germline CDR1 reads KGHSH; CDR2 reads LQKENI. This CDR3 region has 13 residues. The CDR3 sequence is CASSQNFQETQYF. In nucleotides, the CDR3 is TGTGCCAGCTCCCAGAACTTCCAAGAGACCCAGTACTTC.

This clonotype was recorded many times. Here the CDR3 DNA reads TGTGCCAGCAGCCCGGATCGACAGGCTCACTATGGCTACACCTTC. It encodes CASSPDRQAHYGYTF. V and J are TRBV12-3 or TRBV12-4 and TRBJ1-2, with D maybe TRBD1 (6 bases). This CDR3 comprises 15 residues. Trimming removed 6 bases from V and 3 bases from J, with 17 bases in between.

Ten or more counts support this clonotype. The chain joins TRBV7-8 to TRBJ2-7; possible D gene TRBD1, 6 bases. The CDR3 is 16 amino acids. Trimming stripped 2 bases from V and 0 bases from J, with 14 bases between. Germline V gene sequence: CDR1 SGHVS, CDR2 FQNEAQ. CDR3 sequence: CASSLRGGGYSYEQYF. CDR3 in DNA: TGTGCCAGCAGCTTAAGAGGTGGGGGCTACTCCTACGAGCAGTACTTC.

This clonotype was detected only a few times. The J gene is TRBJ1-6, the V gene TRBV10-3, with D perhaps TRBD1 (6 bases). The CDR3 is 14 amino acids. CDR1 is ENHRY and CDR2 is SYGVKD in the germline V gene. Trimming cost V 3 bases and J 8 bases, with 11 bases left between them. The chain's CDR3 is CAISDMEGDSPLHF. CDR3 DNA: TGTGCCATCAGTGATATGGAGGGGGATTCACCCCTCCACTTT.

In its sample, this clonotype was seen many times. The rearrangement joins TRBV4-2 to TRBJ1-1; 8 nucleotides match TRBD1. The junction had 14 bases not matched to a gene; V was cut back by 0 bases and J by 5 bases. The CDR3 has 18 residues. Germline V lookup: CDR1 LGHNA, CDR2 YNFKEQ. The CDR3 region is CASSQEVRQGYVGTEAFF. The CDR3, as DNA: TGTGCCAGCAGCCAAGAGGTACGACAGGGGTATGTCGGTACTGAAGCTTTCTTT.

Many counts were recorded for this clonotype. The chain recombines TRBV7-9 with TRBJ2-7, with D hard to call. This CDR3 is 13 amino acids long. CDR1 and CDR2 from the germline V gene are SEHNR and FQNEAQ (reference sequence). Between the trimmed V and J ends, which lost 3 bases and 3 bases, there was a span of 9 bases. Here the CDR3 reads CASSLSHFYEQYF. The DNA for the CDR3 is TGTGCCAGCAGCTTGTCACACTTCTACGAGCAGTACTTC.

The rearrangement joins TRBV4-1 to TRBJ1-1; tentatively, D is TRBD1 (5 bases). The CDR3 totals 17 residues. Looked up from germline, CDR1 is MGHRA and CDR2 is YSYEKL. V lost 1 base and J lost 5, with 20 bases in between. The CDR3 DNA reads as TGCGCCAGCAGCCAAGGTTGGGATGCCGGGGCTTGGACTGAAGCTTTCTTT. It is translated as CASSQGWDAGAWTEAFF.

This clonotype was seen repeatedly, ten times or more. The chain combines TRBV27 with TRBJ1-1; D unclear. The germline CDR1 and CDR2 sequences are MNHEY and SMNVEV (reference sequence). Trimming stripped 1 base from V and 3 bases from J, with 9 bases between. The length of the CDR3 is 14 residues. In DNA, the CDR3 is TGTGCCAGCAGTTTATATTCTCTCCACACTGAAGCTTTCTTT. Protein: CASSLYSLHTEAFF.

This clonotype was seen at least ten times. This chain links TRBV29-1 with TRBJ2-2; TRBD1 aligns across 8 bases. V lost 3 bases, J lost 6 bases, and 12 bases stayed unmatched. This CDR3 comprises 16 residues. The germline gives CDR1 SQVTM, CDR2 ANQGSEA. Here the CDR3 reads CSVDSRAGGFPGELFF. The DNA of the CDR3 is TGCAGCGTTGATAGTAGGGCAGGGGGCTTTCCCGGGGAGCTGTTTTTT.

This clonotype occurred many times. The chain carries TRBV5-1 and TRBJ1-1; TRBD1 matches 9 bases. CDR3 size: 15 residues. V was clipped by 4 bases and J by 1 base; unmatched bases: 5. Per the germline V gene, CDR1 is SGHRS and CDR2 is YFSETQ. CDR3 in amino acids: CASSLGQGPNTEAFF. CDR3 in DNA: TGCGCCAGCAGCCTGGGACAGGGCCCGAACACTGAAGCTTTCTTT. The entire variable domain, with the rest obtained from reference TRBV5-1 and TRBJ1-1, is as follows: KAGVTQTPRYLIKTRGQQVTLSCSPISGHRSVSWYQQTPGQGLQFLFEYFSETQRNKGNFPGRFSGRQFSNSRSEMNVSTLELGDSALYLCASSLGQGPNTEAFFGQGTRLTVV.

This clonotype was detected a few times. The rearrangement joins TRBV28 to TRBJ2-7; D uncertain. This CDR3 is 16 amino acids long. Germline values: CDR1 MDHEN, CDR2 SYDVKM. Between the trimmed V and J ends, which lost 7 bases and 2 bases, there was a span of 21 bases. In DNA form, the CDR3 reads TGTGCCAGCAAAACTGGCAGTGACATAAGACCCTACGAGCAGTACTTC. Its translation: CASKTGSDIRPYEQYF.

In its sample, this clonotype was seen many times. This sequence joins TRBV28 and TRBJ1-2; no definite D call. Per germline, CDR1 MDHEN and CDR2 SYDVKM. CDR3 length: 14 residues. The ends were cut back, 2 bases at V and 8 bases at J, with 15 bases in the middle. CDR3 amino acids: CASSLSVSGGGYTF. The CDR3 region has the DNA TGTGCCAGCAGTTTAAGTGTCAGTGGAGGAGGCTACACCTTC.

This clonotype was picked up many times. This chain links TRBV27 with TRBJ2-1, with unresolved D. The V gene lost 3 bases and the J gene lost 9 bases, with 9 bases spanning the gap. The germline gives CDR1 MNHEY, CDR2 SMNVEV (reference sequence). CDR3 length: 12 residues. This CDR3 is CASSFVVGEQFF. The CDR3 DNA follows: TGTGCCAGCAGTTTCGTTGTGGGTGAGCAGTTCTTC.

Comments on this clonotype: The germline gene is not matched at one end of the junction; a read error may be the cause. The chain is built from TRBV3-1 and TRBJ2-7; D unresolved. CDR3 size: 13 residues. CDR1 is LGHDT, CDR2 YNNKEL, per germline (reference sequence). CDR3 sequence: CSSSQGATYEQYF. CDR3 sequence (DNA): TGTTCCAGCAGCCAAGGCGCCACCTACGAGCAGTACTTC.

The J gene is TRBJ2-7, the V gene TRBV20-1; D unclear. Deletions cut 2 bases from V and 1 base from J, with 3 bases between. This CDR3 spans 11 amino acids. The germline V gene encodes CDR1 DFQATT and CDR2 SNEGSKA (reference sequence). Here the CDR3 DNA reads TGCAGTGCTAGACCGTCCTACGAGCAGTACTTC. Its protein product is CSARPSYEQYF.

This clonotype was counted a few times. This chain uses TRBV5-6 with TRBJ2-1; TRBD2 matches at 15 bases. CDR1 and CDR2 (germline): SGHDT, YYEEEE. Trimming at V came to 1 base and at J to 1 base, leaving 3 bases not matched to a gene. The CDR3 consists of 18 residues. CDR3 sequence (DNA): TGTGCCAGCAGCTTGCTTGGACTAGCGGGGGGGTCCTACAATGAGCAGTTCTTC. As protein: CASSLLGLAGGSYNEQFF.

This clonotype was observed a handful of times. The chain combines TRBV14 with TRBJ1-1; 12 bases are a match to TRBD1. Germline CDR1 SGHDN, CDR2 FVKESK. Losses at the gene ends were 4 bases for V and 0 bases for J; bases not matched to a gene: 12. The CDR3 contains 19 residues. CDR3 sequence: CASSRRAPGTGGMNTEAFF. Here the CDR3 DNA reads TGTGCCAGCAGCCGAAGGGCCCCCGGGACAGGGGGCATGAACACTGAAGCTTTCTTT.

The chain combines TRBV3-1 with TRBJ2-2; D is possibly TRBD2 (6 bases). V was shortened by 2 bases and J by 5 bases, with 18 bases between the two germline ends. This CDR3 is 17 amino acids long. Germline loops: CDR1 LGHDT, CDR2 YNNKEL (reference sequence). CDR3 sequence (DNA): TGTGCCAGCAGCCAAAGATCGGCGGGAAGAGGGACCGGGGAGCTGTTTTTT. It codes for CASSQRSAGRGTGELFF.

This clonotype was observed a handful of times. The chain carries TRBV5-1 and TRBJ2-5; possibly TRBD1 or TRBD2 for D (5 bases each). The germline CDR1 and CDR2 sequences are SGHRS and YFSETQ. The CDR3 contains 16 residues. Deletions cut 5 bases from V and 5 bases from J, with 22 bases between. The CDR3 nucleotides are TGCGCCAGCAGTTCGCTGGCCGGGGCAATTGGCGAGACCCAGTACTTC. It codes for CASSSLAGAIGETQYF. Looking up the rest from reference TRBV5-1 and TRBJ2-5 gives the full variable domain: KAGVTQTPRYLIKTRGQQVTLSCSPISGHRSVSWYQQTPGQGLQFLFEYFSETQRNKGNFPGRFSGRQFSNSRSEMNVSTLELGDSALYLCASSSLAGAIGETQYFGPGTRLLVL.